This T cell receptor (beta chain) comes out of a study of blood T cell repertoires in COVID-19. Per the authors' pipeline: Estimated nucleated cell counts came from reference gene primer amplification. Sequenced by immunoSEQ multiplex PCR; TCRdb stores in-frame clones only, minus some. The DNA was the basis for D and trimming; V, J and clone size are from that table. The table shows approximately 210,000 clones, with more than 75% occurring only once. Enrolled through a virtual design, the participants were between about 18 and 100 years of age and came from approximately 25 US areas. V was shortened by 0 bases and J by 9 bases, with 10 bases between the two germline ends. Germline lookup yields CDR1 SGDLS and CDR2 YYNGEE. The length of the CDR3 is 14 residues.

This TCR was sampled from a woman aged 50 to 60 with acute COVID-19. Sequenced sample: PBMCs or T cells enriched from blood (not recorded which). This chain connects TRBV9 to TRBJ1-6; D might be TRBD1 (5 bases). The CDR3 DNA is TGTGCCAGCAGCGTAGGACAGCTAGGTTCACCCCTCCACTTT. This sequence encodes CASSVGQLGSPLHF.